These 7 T cell receptor beta chains were sequenced from one sample in a study of blood T cell repertoires in COVID-19. Data came from immunoSEQ multiplex PCR; TCRdb stores just in-frame clones and leaves some out. This table holds about 310,000 clones, around 91% found once. Sequenced sample: PBMCs or T cells enriched from blood (not recorded which). Source of these receptors: a woman younger than 35 with acute COVID-19.

The genes are TRBV10-1 and TRBJ2-7, with D tentatively TRBD2 (6 bases). CDR3 size: 13 residues. V was pared by 3 bases and J by 3 bases, with 9 bases between. Germline loops: CDR1 WNHNN, CDR2 SYGVQD (reference sequence). The CDR3 DNA sequence: TGCGCCAGCAGTGATCGGGGGAACTACGAGCAGTACTTC. Protein product: CASSDRGNYEQYF.

V gene TRBV7-9 combines with J gene TRBJ2-7; the D gene is possibly TRBD1 (6 bases). Per germline, CDR1 SEHNR and CDR2 FQNEAQ (reference sequence). The CDR3 is made up of 12 amino acids. V lost 5 bases to trimming and J lost 4 bases, with 9 bases between them. CDR3 residues: CASSTGLYEQYF. The CDR3 DNA sequence: TGTGCCAGCAGCACAGGGTTGTACGAGCAGTACTTC. The full variable domain, in which reference TRBV7-9 and TRBJ2-7 provide the parts outside the CDR3, is DTGVSQNPRHKITKRGQNVTFRCDPISEHNRLYWYRQTLGQGPEFLTYFQNEAQLEKSRLLSDRFSAERPKGSFSTLEIQRTEQGDSAMYLCASSTGLYEQYFGPGTRLTVT.

This clone was observed once. This chain joins TRBV10-3 and TRBJ1-2; the D gene is possibly TRBD1 (5 bases). Per germline, CDR1 ENHRY and CDR2 SYGVKD. The CDR3 is 14 residues long. V was cut by 10 bases and J by 0 bases, with 15 bases left in between. Here the CDR3 reads CATNTGTANYGYTF. The CDR3 nucleotides are TGTGCCACCAATACAGGCACAGCTAACTATGGCTACACCTTC.

The chain uses TRBV7-3 and TRBJ2-3, with 11 bases lining up with TRBD2. Trimming at V came to 5 bases and at J to 6 bases, leaving 4 bases not matched to a gene. The CDR3 spans 14 residues. In germline, CDR1 is SGHTA, CDR2 FQGTGA. The chain's CDR3 is CASSPGLAVDTQYF. In nucleotides, the CDR3 is TGTGCCAGCAGCCCGGGACTAGCGGTGGATACGCAGTATTTT.

This clone was detected once. V is TRBV27 and J is TRBJ1-1, with a tentative D call TRBD1 (6 bases). There are 15 residues in the CDR3. The V and J ends lost 6 bases and 1 base respectively, with 15 bases between them. Germline loops: CDR1 MNHEY, CDR2 SMNVEV (reference sequence). CDR3 protein: CASSYSPTGNTEAFF. The DNA of the CDR3 is TGTGCCAGCAGCTATAGCCCGACAGGGAACACTGAAGCTTTCTTT.

The rearrangement links TRBV28 to TRBJ1-2; 8 bases map to TRBD1. Germline V gene lookup returns CDR1 MDHEN and CDR2 SYDVKM. V shed 8 bases and J 3 bases; nucleotides not matched to a gene: 8. The CDR3 totals 14 residues. The DNA of the CDR3 is TGTGCCAGCGTACGACGACAGGGGTACTATGGCTACACCTTC. This translates into CASVRRQGYYGYTF.

This clone has just one count. The chain links TRBV15 to TRBJ2-6, with no clear D. The V gene's germline CDR1 is LNHNV and CDR2 YYDKDF (reference sequence). The CDR3 totals 14 residues. The V gene lost 9 bases and the J gene lost 1 base, with 10 bases spanning the gap. The CDR3 sequence is CATLQLSGANVLTF. CDR3 bases: TGTGCCACATTACAGCTATCTGGGGCCAACGTCCTGACTTTC. The variable domain in full, with the rest retrieved from reference TRBV15 and TRBJ2-6, is DAMVIQNPRYQVTQFGKPVTLSCSQTLNHNVMYWYQQKSSQAPKLLFHYYDKDFNNEADTPDNFQSRRPNTSFCFLDIRSPGLGDTAMYLCATLQLSGANVLTFGAGSRLTVL.